In its sample, the clone carrying this TCR beta chain was seen a few times. Its matching antigen is unknown. The germline V gene encodes CDR1 SGHDT and CDR2 YYEEEE. The CDR3 is 16 amino acids. J was trimmed by 4 bases and V by 3 bases; bases with no gene match: 8. This entry belongs to a study of post-analysis software for immune sequencing data. Background on the study: In terms of disease course, relapsing-remitting, secondary progressive and progressive-relapsing multiple sclerosis were included. Study conclusions and caveats: F measure grouped same-batch samples tightly together. Controls showed lower frequencies than patients for roughly 5 TRBV segments, and TRBV5-6, TRBV5-1 and TRBV20-1 were among these. The normalized Chao1 diversity of multiple sclerosis patients was significantly lower than that of controls.

Prepared libraries of TCR beta cDNA carried unique molecular identifiers. TCRdb re-derived calls from the PCR reads in MiXCR, one entry per CDR3 protein. The sample has hundreds of thousands of distinct CDR3 sequences; 25% to 30% are singletons. The sample consisted of blood. The chain has TRBV5-6 and TRBJ2-1; 9 positions match TRBD2. This clonotype originated in a girl between 10 and 17 years old with multiple sclerosis. The CDR3 loop is CASSSASGRQYNEQFF. The DNA of the CDR3 is TGTGCCAGCAGCTCCGCAAGCGGGAGGCAATACAATGAGCAGTTCTTC.